The T cell receptor beta chain under discussion was sequenced for a study of long-term antiretroviral therapy in people with HIV. Regarding the study as a whole: The clones with expansion before ART were dominant in the repertoire at all time points.

By sample fraction, this clone is large (0.1 to 1%). Its antigen is as yet unknown. A v3.0 immunoSEQ assay was performed at survey level. TCRdb's table, derived via immunoSEQ multiplex PCR, lists solely in-frame clones and lacks some. Found here are about 20,000 clones, about 70% of them singletons; the top ten hold approximately 10%. The source was unsorted PBMCs, collected 0.5 years before starting antiretroviral therapy. This clonotype was obtained from a man younger than 30 with HIV.

This CDR3 is CSVEAPGLDFRYEQFF. The CDR3 DNA reads TGCAGCGTTGAAGCGCCGGGACTAGATTTCAGGTATGAGCAGTTCTTC. The V call is TRBV29-1, the J call TRBJ2-1; 8 bases are shared with TRBD2. Unmatched junction bases numbered 13, after V lost 1 base and J lost 8 bases. The CDR3 runs 16 residues. Per the germline V gene, CDR1 is SQVTM and CDR2 is ANQGSEA.